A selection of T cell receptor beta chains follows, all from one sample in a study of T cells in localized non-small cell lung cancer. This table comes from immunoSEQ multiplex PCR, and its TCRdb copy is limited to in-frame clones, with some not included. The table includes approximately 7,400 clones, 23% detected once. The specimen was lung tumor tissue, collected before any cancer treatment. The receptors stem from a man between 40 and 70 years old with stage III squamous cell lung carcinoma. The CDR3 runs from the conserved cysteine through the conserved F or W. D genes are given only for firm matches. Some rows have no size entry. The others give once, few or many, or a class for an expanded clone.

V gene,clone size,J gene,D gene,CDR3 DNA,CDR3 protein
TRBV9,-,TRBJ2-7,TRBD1,TGTGCCAGCAGCCTACAAACAGGGGGCGAGCAGTACTTC,CASSLQTGGEQYF
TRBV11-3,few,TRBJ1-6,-,TGTGCCAGCAGCTCACAGACGGGTAATTCACCCCTCCACTTT,CASSSQTGNSPLHF
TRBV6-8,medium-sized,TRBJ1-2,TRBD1,TGTGCCAGCAACCAACAGGGGGGGTCCTACTATGGCTACACCTTC,CASNQQGGSYYGYTF
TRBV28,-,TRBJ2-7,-,TGTGCCAGCAAGGGACCGGAGCCTTCCTACGAGCAGTACTTC,CASKGPEPSYEQYF
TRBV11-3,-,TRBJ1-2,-,TGTGCCAGCAGCCGTGGGGGTTGGGCAGGGCAGGATGGCTACACCTTC,CASSRGGWAGQDGYTF
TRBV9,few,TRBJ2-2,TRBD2,TGTGCCAGCAGCGTAGGGGAGGGCCCGATAACCGGGGAGCTGTTTTTT,CASSVGEGPITGELFF
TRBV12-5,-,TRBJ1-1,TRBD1,TGTGCTAGTGGGCATACAGGGGCCTCTGCTTTCTTT,CASGHTGASAFF
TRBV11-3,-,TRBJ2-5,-,TGTGCCAGCAGCCAGGGGGGGTTCCAAGAGACCCAGTACTTC,CASSQGGFQETQYF
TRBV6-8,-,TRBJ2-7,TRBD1,TGTGCCAGCACCTCCCGGGACAGAACCTACGAGCAGTACTTC,CASTSRDRTYEQYF
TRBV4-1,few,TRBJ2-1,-,TGCGCCAGCAGCCAAGGACAGGTATACAATGAGCAGTTCTTC,CASSQGQVYNEQFF
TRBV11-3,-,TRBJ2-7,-,TGTGCCAGCAGCTTGCAACAGTCGAGCTCCTACGAGCAGTACTTC,CASSLQQSSSYEQYF